Below, 27 T cell receptor beta chains from the same sample are listed, as sequenced in a study of prognosis after radiotherapy for stage I lung cancer. Two-round multiplex PCR, the amplification method, yielded TCR beta CDR3 from genomic DNA. Primers were specific to each TRBV and TRBJ gene in first-round PCR. TCRdb reprocessed the multiplex PCR reads with MiXCR, giving one entry per CDR3 protein. Among under 20,000 distinct CDR3 sequences listed, 44% were seen once. Sample: PBMCs, taken before or after stereotactic body radiation therapy (not recorded which). Receptors were obtained from a donor over 45 with non-small cell lung cancer.

This clonotype has ten or more counts. The chain has TRBV7-3 and TRBJ2-1; D call uncertain. V was pared by 2 bases and J by 7 bases, with 3 bases between. The CDR3 is made up of 11 amino acids. Germline V lookup: CDR1 SGHTA, CDR2 FQGTGA. The CDR3 DNA follows: TGTGCCAGCAGCTTAGGGAATGAGCAGTTCTTC. This sequence encodes CASSLGNEQFF.

This clonotype was recorded at least ten times. The chain recombines TRBV20-1 with TRBJ1-6; D is possibly TRBD1 (5 bases). The CDR3 sequence is 12 residues long. V gave up 1 base and J gave up 9 bases, with 7 bases separating them. Germline lookup yields CDR1 DFQATT and CDR2 SNEGSKA (reference sequence). The CDR3 sequence is CSARGGGSPLHF. The CDR3 DNA reads as TGCAGTGCTAGAGGGGGCGGTTCACCCCTCCACTTT.

This clonotype was counted once. A far larger clone is off by one base, so a read error is likely. V usage is TRBV12-3 or TRBV12-4 and J usage is TRBJ1-1; D unresolved. The CDR3 runs to 13 residues. CDR3 sequence reads: CASSLSQTHEQYF. CDR3 DNA sequence: TGTGCCAGCAGTTTAAGCCAGACCCACGAGCAGTACTTT.

This clonotype was seen ten or more times. The chain has TRBV7-9 and TRBJ1-5, with 10 bases matching TRBD1. V dropped 3 bases and J dropped 6; count of bases not matched to a gene: 5. The CDR3 covers 15 residues. CDR1 is SEHNR and CDR2 is FQNEAQ in the germline V gene (reference sequence). The chain's CDR3 is CASSFGTGAGQPQHF. CDR3 nucleotide sequence: TGTGCCAGCAGCTTCGGGACAGGGGCTGGTCAGCCCCAGCATTTT.

This clonotype was observed many times. The chain couples TRBV9 to TRBJ2-1; D unresolved. In germline, CDR1 is SGDLS, CDR2 YYNGEE. The V and J ends lost 6 bases and 5 bases respectively, with 21 bases between them. The CDR3 contains 16 residues. Written as DNA, the CDR3 is TGTGCCAGCACCCCCACCCCGCGGAGCATCGACAATGAGCAGTTCTTC. It encodes CASTPTPRSIDNEQFF.

The sample holds many counts of this clonotype. J is TRBJ2-7 and V is TRBV20-1; D remains unclear. The CDR3 contains 15 residues. V lost 5 bases, J lost 0 bases, and 17 bases lay in between. Germline V gene lookup returns CDR1 DFQATT and CDR2 SNEGSKA (reference sequence). The CDR3 protein is CSAAALSVPSYEQYF. CDR3 sequence (DNA): TGCAGTGCTGCGGCCCTCAGCGTACCCTCCTACGAGCAGTACTTC.

As regards this clonotype: This sequence may be a read error, since a much larger clone differs from it by one base. This chain uses TRBV27 with TRBJ2-6; TRBD1 might be the D (5 bases). This CDR3 is built from 16 residues. Germline CDR1 and CDR2: MNHEY and SMNVEV (reference sequence). The CDR3 reads CDSSLDSMTGANVLTF. In DNA form, the CDR3 reads TGTGACTCCTCGCTCGACAGTATGACGGGGGCCAACGTCCTGACTTTC.

The chain employs TRBV7-2 and TRBJ2-7; tentative D call: TRBD2 (5 bases). The CDR3 covers 14 residues. V was clipped by 1 base and J by 3 bases, with 10 bases between them. Germline CDR1 reads SGHTA; CDR2 reads FQGNSA. The CDR3 DNA reads TGTGCCAGCAGCTTAGGAGGCGGGCTCTACGAGCAGTACTTC. This translates into CASSLGGGLYEQYF.

V is TRBV5-1 and J is TRBJ2-5; D perhaps matches TRBD2 (6 bases). Germline lookup yields CDR1 SGHRS and CDR2 YFSETQ. Trimming removed 0 bases at V and 2 bases at J, with 8 bases between. This CDR3 has 14 residues. The CDR3 DNA reads TGCGCCAGCAGCTTGGTGGGGGGTCAAGAGACCCAGTACTTC. Its translation: CASSLVGGQETQYF. Looking up the rest from reference TRBV5-1 and TRBJ2-5 gives the full variable domain: KAGVTQTPRYLIKTRGQQVTLSCSPISGHRSVSWYQQTPGQGLQFLFEYFSETQRNKGNFPGRFSGRQFSNSRSEMNVSTLELGDSALYLCASSLVGGQETQYFGPGTRLLVL.

Regarding this clonotype: A much larger clone differs by one base, so this may be a read error. This chain joins TRBV2 and TRBJ1-2, with D possibly matching TRBD1 (5 bases). From germline, CDR1 is SNHLY and CDR2 FYNNEI. The CDR3 totals 12 residues. V gave up 2 bases and J gave up 9 bases, with 10 bases separating them. CDR3 region: CASSERGNCYTF. CDR3 in DNA: TGTGCCAGCAGTGAACGGGGGAATTGCTACACCTTC.

The chain recombines TRBV6-1 with TRBJ2-2, with D possibly matching TRBD2 (6 bases). Germline values: CDR1 MNHNS, CDR2 SASEGT. This CDR3 comprises 15 residues. Trimming took off 5 bases at V and 1 base at J, with 11 bases between the two ends. The CDR3 loop is CASSSGGENTGELFF. The CDR3 bases are TGTGCCAGCAGTAGTGGAGGGGAGAACACCGGGGAGCTGTTTTTT.

This clonotype was seen ten or more times. The chain combines TRBV28 with TRBJ1-3; D unresolved. V lost 3 bases and J 0 bases, leaving 9 bases between the germline ends. The germline V gene encodes CDR1 MDHEN and CDR2 SYDVKM. The CDR3 length is 15 residues. CDR3 sequence: CASSLSPDSGNTIYF. The DNA for the CDR3 is TGTGCCAGCAGTTTGTCCCCGGACTCTGGAAACACCATATATTTT.

This clonotype showed up many times. The chain is built from TRBV6-1 and TRBJ2-5, with D perhaps being TRBD1 or TRBD2 (5 bases each). The V gene's germline CDR1 is MNHNS and CDR2 SASEGT. Between the trimmed V and J ends, which lost 5 bases and 5 bases, there was a span of 15 bases. There are 14 residues in the CDR3. The CDR3 sequence is CASSKGRGAETQYF. The CDR3 DNA is TGTGCCAGCAGTAAGGGGAGAGGGGCTGAGACCCAGTACTTC.

Within the sample, this clonotype is medium-sized. The chain has TRBV5-1 and TRBJ2-2, with D hard to call. V lost 0 bases to trimming and J lost 3 bases, with 6 bases between them. In germline, CDR1 is SGHRS, CDR2 YFSETQ. The CDR3 is 14 residues long. CDR3 protein: CASSLVLDTGELFF. In DNA, the CDR3 is TGCGCCAGCAGCTTGGTGCTGGACACCGGGGAGCTGTTTTTT.

CDR3 residues: CSASGAGQGANTIYF. The CDR3 nucleotides are TGCAGTGCTAGTGGTGCGGGACAGGGGGCAAACACCATATATTTT. V and J are TRBV20-1 and TRBJ1-3; 12 bases align to TRBD1. Per the germline V gene, CDR1 is DFQATT and CDR2 is SNEGSKA (reference sequence). Trimming took 3 bases from V and 6 from J; bases not matched to a gene: 6. This CDR3 has 15 residues.

This clonotype is medium-sized within its sample. The V and J genes are TRBV28 and TRBJ1-2; D uncertain. The CDR3 has 13 residues. Trimming took off 2 bases at V and 4 bases at J, with 8 bases between the two ends. Germline V lookup: CDR1 MDHEN, CDR2 SYDVKM. The CDR3 sequence is CASSLGGFYGYTF. The CDR3 nucleotides read TGTGCCAGCAGTTTAGGAGGGTTCTATGGCTACACCTTC.

A few counts support this clonotype. J is TRBJ2-2 and V is TRBV5-6, with no clear D. The V end was cut by 0 bases, the J end by 3 bases, with 12 bases between. CDR3 size: 16 residues. CDR1 and CDR2 from the germline V gene are SGHDT and YYEEEE. CDR3 protein: CASSLAPIWDTGELFF. The CDR3 nucleotides are TGTGCCAGCAGCTTGGCCCCCATCTGGGACACCGGGGAGCTGTTTTTT.

This clonotype was seen ten or more times. The chain recombines TRBV28 with TRBJ1-5, with a tentative D call TRBD1 (6 bases). Trimming cost V 4 bases and J 3 bases, with 13 bases left between them. The germline V gene has CDR1 MDHEN and CDR2 SYDVKM. The CDR3 spans 15 residues. In nucleotides, the CDR3 is TGTGCCAGCAGTTCCTACAGGGTCTCCAATCAGCCCCAGCATTTT. Translating gives CASSSYRVSNQPQHF.

This clonotype was seen a few times. The rearrangement joins TRBV20-1 to TRBJ2-3; no definite D call. V was pared by 3 bases and J by 0 bases, with 4 bases between. The CDR3 length is 12 residues. Per the germline V gene, CDR1 is DFQATT and CDR2 is SNEGSKA (reference sequence). The CDR3 coding sequence is TGCAGTGCTAGCGGTAGCACAGATACGCAGTATTTT. Residues: CSASGSTDTQYF.

A note on this clonotype: A far bigger clonotype differs at one base, so this is likely a read error. The CDR3 reads CASINRQGGEQYF. CDR3 DNA: TGTGCCAGCATCAACCGACAGGGAGGCGAGCAGTACTTC. The J gene is TRBJ2-7, the V gene TRBV2; D may be TRBD1 (7 bases). Trimming stripped 7 bases from V and 6 bases from J, with 16 bases between. The CDR3 is made up of 13 amino acids. Looked up from germline, CDR1 is SNHLY and CDR2 is FYNNEI. The full variable domain, with the rest looked up from reference TRBV2 and TRBJ2-7, is EPEVTQTPSHQVTQMGQEVILRCVPISNHLYFYWYRQILGQKVEFLVSFYNNEISEKSEIFDDQFSVERPDGSNFTLKIRSTKLEDSAMYFCASINRQGGEQYFGPGTRLTVT.

This clonotype has ten or more counts. The V gene is TRBV6-2 or TRBV6-3, the J gene TRBJ2-7, with D hard to call. There are 12 residues in the CDR3. Germline-derived CDR1 and CDR2 are MNHEY and SVGEGT. Trimming shortened V by 6 bases and J by 1 base, and 7 bases separated the two germline ends. The CDR3 here is CASSLSSYEQYF. The CDR3 DNA reads TGTGCCAGCAGCCTCAGTTCCTACGAGCAGTACTTC.

This clonotype has a count of ten or more. V gene TRBV3-1 combines with J gene TRBJ2-7; 7 bases fit TRBD1. Per the germline V gene, CDR1 is LGHDT and CDR2 is YNNKEL (reference sequence). V trimming: 5 bases; J trimming: 0 bases; junction bases outside the gene matches: 4. The CDR3 sequence is 14 residues long. The CDR3 spells CASSSGTDSYEQYF. In DNA, the CDR3 is TGTGCCAGCAGCTCCGGGACAGACTCCTACGAGCAGTACTTC.

This clonotype has a count of ten or more. The chain links TRBV11-2 to TRBJ2-1; TRBD2 might be the D (6 bases). Trimming shortened V by 0 bases and J by 6 bases, and 9 bases separated the two germline ends. The CDR3 length is 14 residues. Looked up from germline, CDR1 is SGHAT and CDR2 is FQNNGV. CDR3 protein: CASSLDGRLNEQFF. In nucleotides, the CDR3 is TGTGCCAGCAGCTTAGATGGGAGGCTCAATGAGCAGTTCTTC. The full variable domain, rest sourced from reference TRBV11-2 and TRBJ2-1, is EAGVAQSPRYKIIEKRQSVAFWCNPISGHATLYWYQQILGQGPKLLIQFQNNGVVDDSQLPKDRFSAERLKGVDSTLKIQPAKLEDSAVYLCASSLDGRLNEQFFGPGTRLTVL.

This clonotype was counted ten times or more. The CDR3 protein is CASSQGTGDSPLHF. CDR3 in DNA: TGTGCCAGCAGTCAGGGGACCGGAGATTCACCCCTCCACTTT. The chain joins TRBV12-3 or TRBV12-4 to TRBJ1-6, with D possibly TRBD1 on 6 matching bases. The CDR3 is made up of 14 amino acids. V gave up 5 bases and J gave up 8 bases, with 13 bases separating them.

This clonotype was counted at least ten times. The V call is TRBV29-1, the J call TRBJ2-5; D gene uncertain. The germline V gene has CDR1 SQVTM and CDR2 ANQGSEA. This CDR3 region has 15 residues. V was pared by 5 bases and J by 5 bases, with 21 bases between. The CDR3 spells CSVLDSPGDTETQYF. DNA of the CDR3: TGCAGCGTTCTCGACTCCCCAGGAGATACGGAGACCCAGTACTTC.

The rearrangement joins TRBV11-2 to TRBJ2-5; the D is unclear. Trimming left V 0 bases short and J 4 bases short, with 6 bases between. The CDR3 spans 13 residues. CDR1 is SGHAT, CDR2 FQNNGV, per germline. Here the CDR3 reads CASSLDSGETQYF. In DNA form, the CDR3 reads TGTGCCAGCAGCTTAGATTCCGGAGAGACCCAGTACTTC.

This clonotype was detected ten times or more. The chain employs TRBV20-1 and TRBJ1-1; D is possibly TRBD1 (5 bases). Germline V gives CDR1 DFQATT, CDR2 SNEGSKA (reference sequence). The germline V and J ends were trimmed by 3 bases and 0 bases, with 11 bases remaining between them. This CDR3 has 14 amino acids. The CDR3 bases are TGCAGTGCTAGGGGGCGGCCTATGAACACTGAAGCTTTCTTT. This sequence encodes CSARGRPMNTEAFF.